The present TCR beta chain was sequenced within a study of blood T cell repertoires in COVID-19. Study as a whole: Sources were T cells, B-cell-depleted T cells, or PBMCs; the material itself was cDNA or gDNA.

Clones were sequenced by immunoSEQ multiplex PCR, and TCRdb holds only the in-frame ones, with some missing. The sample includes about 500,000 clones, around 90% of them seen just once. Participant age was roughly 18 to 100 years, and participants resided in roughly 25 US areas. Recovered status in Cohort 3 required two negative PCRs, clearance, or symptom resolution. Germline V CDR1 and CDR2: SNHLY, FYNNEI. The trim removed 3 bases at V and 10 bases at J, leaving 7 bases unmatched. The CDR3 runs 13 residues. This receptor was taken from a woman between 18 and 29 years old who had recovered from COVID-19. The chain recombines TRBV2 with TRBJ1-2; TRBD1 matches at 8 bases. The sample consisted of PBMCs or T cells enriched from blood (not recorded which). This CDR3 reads CASSERQGNFYTF. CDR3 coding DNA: TGTGCCAGCAGTGAGCGACAGGGGAATTTCTACACCTTC. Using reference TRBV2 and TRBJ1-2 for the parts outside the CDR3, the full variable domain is EPEVTQTPSHQVTQMGQEVILRCVPISNHLYFYWYRQILGQKVEFLVSFYNNEISEKSEIFDDQFSVERPDGSNFTLKIRSTKLEDSAMYFCASSERQGNFYTFGSGTRLTVV.